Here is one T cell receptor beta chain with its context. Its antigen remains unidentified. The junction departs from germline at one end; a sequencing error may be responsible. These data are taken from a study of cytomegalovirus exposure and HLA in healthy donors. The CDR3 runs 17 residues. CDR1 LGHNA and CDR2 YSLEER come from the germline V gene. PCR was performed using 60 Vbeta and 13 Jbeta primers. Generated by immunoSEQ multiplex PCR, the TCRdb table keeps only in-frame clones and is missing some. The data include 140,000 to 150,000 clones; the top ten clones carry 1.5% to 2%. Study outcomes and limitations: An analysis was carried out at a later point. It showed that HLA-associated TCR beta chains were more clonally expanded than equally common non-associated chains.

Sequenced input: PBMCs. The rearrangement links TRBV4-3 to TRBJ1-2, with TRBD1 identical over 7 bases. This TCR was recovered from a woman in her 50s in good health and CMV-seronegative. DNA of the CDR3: TGCGCCAGCACCCAAAAGGCGCAGGGGGAGGATGTTAGTGGCTACACCTTC. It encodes CASTQKAQGEDVSGYTF.